This entry concerns a single TCR beta chain. Original methodology: By means of reference gene primer amplification, nucleated cell counts were estimated. Libraries were prepared by immunoSEQ multiplex PCR; TCRdb keeps only in-frame clonotypes and omits some of them. The DNA gave D and trimming, while V, J and clone size come from that table. Among under 40,000 clones listed, more than 85% were seen once. The data stem from a study of blood T cell repertoires in COVID-19. About the study: There were acute and convalescent COVID-19 samples, and they came from the United States, Italy and Spain. PBMCs, B-cell-depleted T cells, or T cells provided the cDNA or gDNA that made up the material.

The germline V and J ends were trimmed by 7 bases and 5 bases, with 10 bases remaining between them. This CDR3 spans 12 amino acids. Germline values: CDR1 MNHEY, CDR2 SVGAGI. Sequencing was performed on peripheral blood. This clonotype was sampled from a human donor in a cohort sampled during active COVID-19. The V call is TRBV6-5, the J call TRBJ2-3; D call uncertain. The CDR3 nucleotides read TGTGCCAGCACCCTACGGGTAGATACGCAGTATTTT. This codes for CASTLRVDTQYF.